A single sample gave rise to the 4 T cell receptor beta chains below, sequenced in a study of T cell responses to AZD1222 COVID-19 vaccine. Clones were sequenced by immunoSEQ multiplex PCR, and TCRdb holds only the in-frame ones, with some missing. Altogether 110,000 to 150,000 clones are present, around 92% being singletons, with the ten largest covering about 3.5%. The sequences come from peripheral blood, collected 28 days after the second AZD1222 dose. These receptors came from an adult who received the AZD1222 COVID-19 vaccine.

The V and J genes are TRBV25-1 and TRBJ1-2; D gene unclear. Between the trimmed V and J ends, which lost 6 bases and 6 bases, there was a span of 14 bases. This CDR3 is built from 13 residues. Germline assignment: CDR1 MGHDK and CDR2 SYGVNS. The DNA for the CDR3 is TGTGCCAGCAGAAGTAGGGTGGTGGATGGCTACACCTTC. As protein: CASRSRVVDGYTF.

This chain joins TRBV18 and TRBJ2-1; 10 nucleotides agree with TRBD2. Per germline, CDR1 KGHSH and CDR2 LQKENI. J lost 8 bases, V lost 4 bases, and 8 bases had no gene match. The CDR3 loop spans 15 amino acids. CDR3 bases: TGTGCCAGCTCACGGCGAGCGGGAGGGGGCGATGAGCAGTTCTTC. Translation gives CASSRRAGGGDEQFF.

The genes are TRBV9 and TRBJ2-3; 7 bases map to TRBD1. Germline loops: CDR1 SGDLS, CDR2 YYNGEE. The CDR3 runs 16 residues. With V trimmed by 3 bases and J by 0 bases, 7 bases remained unmatched. The CDR3 protein is CASSGLTGVSTDTQYF. The CDR3 DNA follows: TGTGCCAGCAGCGGGTTAACAGGGGTTAGCACAGATACGCAGTATTTT.

This chain links TRBV7-9 with TRBJ1-5; TRBD1 matches at 8 bases. The CDR3 length is 15 residues. Germline V CDR1 and CDR2: SEHNR, FQNEAQ (reference sequence). J was trimmed by 0 bases and V by 5 bases; bases with no gene match: 3. This chain's CDR3 is CASSGQGGSNQPQHF. The CDR3 nucleotides read TGTGCCAGCAGCGGACAGGGAGGTAGCAATCAGCCCCAGCATTTT.